A selection of T cell receptor beta chains follows, all from one sample in a study of cytomegalovirus exposure and HLA in healthy donors. The repertoire was sequenced with immunoSEQ multiplex PCR; TCRdb's copy has only in-frame clones and lacks some. The sample comprises 210,000 or so clones, about 75% of which are singletons, and more than 1.5% rests with the top ten. The sample comprised PBMCs. The receptors here all came from a man aged 18 to 29 in good health and CMV-seronegative. CDR3s include the opening cysteine and the closing phenylalanine or tryptophan. D genes are given only for firm matches. Clone size appears in some rows only: once, few, many, or a class for an expanded clone.

>TRBJ2-1|.|TRBD1|TRBV18
CASSPPARTGKHNEQFF
TGTGCCAGCTCACCACCGGCCAGGACAGGGAAACACAATGAGCAGTTCTTC
>TRBJ1-1|.|.|TRBV27
CASSFLTGKAFF
TGTGCCAGCAGTTTCCTCACAGGGAAAGCTTTCTTT
>TRBJ1-5|once|.|TRBV6-1
CASSGGQSLSNQPQHF
TGTGCCAGCAGTGGTGGACAGAGCCTTAGCAATCAGCCCCAGCATTTT
>TRBJ1-2|.|.|TRBV30
CAWSKGAGPYGYTF
TGTGCCTGGAGCAAAGGGGCGGGGCCGTATGGCTACACCTTC
>TRBJ1-2|few|.|TRBV7-6
CASSLDQGPYGYTF
TGTGCCAGCAGCTTAGATCAGGGGCCCTATGGCTACACCTTC
>TRBJ2-1|.|TRBD2|TRBV9
CASSVAASGGVNEQFF
TGTGCCAGCAGCGTAGCGGCTAGCGGGGGGGTGAATGAGCAGTTCTTC
>TRBJ1-3|.|TRBD1|TRBV6-5
CASSYGDRVGGGTIYF
TGTGCCAGCAGTTATGGAGACAGGGTCGGGGGGGGCACCATATATTTT
>TRBJ2-7|.|TRBD2|TRBV7-2
CASSPAPGGYEQYF
TGTGCCAGCAGCCCAGCCCCGGGGGGCTACGAGCAGTACTTC
>TRBJ2-1|.|.|TRBV4-2
CASSQDPGVGMTYNEQFF
TGTGCCAGCAGCCAAGACCCAGGGGTAGGGATGACCTACAATGAGCAGTTCTTC
>TRBJ2-7|.|TRBD2|TRBV11-2
CASSETSGIAYEQYF
TGTGCCAGCAGCGAGACTAGCGGGATAGCCTACGAGCAGTACTTC
>TRBJ1-2|.|TRBD1|TRBV5-6
CASSLGDRAYGYTF
TGTGCCAGCAGCTTGGGGGACAGGGCCTATGGCTACACCTTC
>TRBJ1-2|.|.|TRBV6-5
CASSYGSRGGSGYTF
TGTGCCAGCAGTTACGGGTCCCGTGGGGGGTCTGGCTACACCTTC
>TRBJ2-1|few|TRBD2|TRBV7-7
CASSPGGAGVNNEQFF
TGTGCTAGCAGTCCGGGGGGGGCGGGAGTCAACAATGAGCAGTTCTTC
>TRBJ2-3|.|.|TRBV6-6
CASSYRQGSTDTQYF
TGTGCCAGCAGTTACAGGCAGGGGAGCACAGATACGCAGTATTTT
>TRBJ2-7|.|TRBD1|TRBV4-2
CASSQGGTGLYEQYF
TGTGCCAGCAGCCAAGGCGGGACAGGGCTCTACGAGCAGTACTTC
>TRBJ2-7|.|TRBD1|TRBV4-2
CASSQAEGQGAYEQYF
TGTGCCAGCAGCCAAGCCGAGGGACAGGGGGCCTACGAGCAGTACTTC
>TRBJ2-7|.|TRBD2|TRBV11-2
CASSLGLAGSQHYEQYF
TGTGCCAGCAGCCTCGGACTAGCGGGTTCACAACACTACGAGCAGTACTTC
>TRBJ1-2|once|.|TRBV19
CASSIGGQDGYTF
TGTGCCAGTAGTATAGGGGGCCAGGATGGCTACACCTTC
>TRBJ2-6|.|.|TRBV29-1
CSVGVSGANVLTF
TGCAGCGTTGGAGTCTCTGGGGCCAACGTCCTGACTTTC
>TRBJ1-5|.|.|TRBV19
CASMIRDLNQPQHF
TGTGCCAGTATGATCCGGGATCTTAATCAGCCCCAGCATTTT
>TRBJ1-1|.|TRBD1|TRBV11-3
CASSGDRDTEAFF
TGTGCCAGCAGCGGCGACAGGGACACTGAAGCTTTCTTT
>TRBJ2-1|.|.|TRBV27
CASSLLVRSNEQFF
TGTGCCAGCAGTTTATTGGTCAGATCCAATGAGCAGTTCTTC
>TRBJ1-1|.|TRBD1|TRBV15
CATSRDTTGPNTEAFF
TGTGCCACCAGCAGAGATACGACAGGGCCGAACACTGAAGCTTTCTTT
>TRBJ2-1|.|TRBD2|TRBV6-4
CASSAGLAPNEQFF
TGTGCCAGCAGCGCGGGACTAGCACCTAATGAGCAGTTCTTC
>TRBJ2-3|.|TRBD2|TRBV4-2
CASSQDPPRGRDTDTQYF
TGTGCCAGCAGCCAAGACCCCCCACGAGGGAGGGATACAGATACGCAGTATTTT
>TRBJ1-1|.|.|TRBV11-3
CASSLGMGARAGRPNTEAFF
TGTGCCAGCAGCTTAGGTATGGGGGCTCGGGCAGGTAGGCCTAACACTGAAGCTTTCTTT
>TRBJ2-2|.|.|TRBV19
CASRDRNTGELFF
TGTGCCAGTAGGGACAGGAACACCGGGGAGCTGTTTTTT
>TRBJ2-5|.|TRBD2|TRBV14
CASSHPPGRGQETQYF
TGTGCCAGCAGCCACCCCCCTGGGAGGGGCCAAGAGACCCAGTACTTC
>TRBJ2-5|.|TRBD2|TRBV30
CAWSTRTSGVETQYF
TGTGCCTGGAGTACCCGGACTAGCGGGGTCGAGACCCAGTACTTC
>TRBJ2-3|.|.|TRBV9
CASSVGTGSVTDTQYF
TGTGCCAGCAGCGTAGGAACCGGGAGTGTGACAGATACGCAGTATTTT
>TRBJ2-7|.|TRBD2|TRBV27
CASSSRLAGPYEQYF
TGTGCCAGCAGCTCACGACTAGCGGGACCGTACGAGCAGTACTTC
>TRBJ2-7|.|.|TRBV7-9
CASSLAARQQYF
TGTGCCAGCAGCTTAGCAGCTAGGCAGCAGTACTTC
>TRBJ1-2|.|.|TRBV16
CASSQPLGYTF
TGTGCCAGCAGCCAACCCCTAGGCTACACCTTC
>TRBJ2-7|few|.|TRBV28
CASSSPGDYEQYF
TGTGCCAGCAGCTCCCCGGGAGACTACGAGCAGTACTTC
>TRBJ1-2|few|TRBD1|TRBV7-2
CASSPWTGDYGYTF
TGTGCCAGCAGCCCCTGGACAGGGGACTATGGCTACACCTTC
>TRBJ1-1|.|.|TRBV14
CASSDLTGPNTEAFF
TGTGCCAGCAGCGATTTGACAGGACCGAACACTGAAGCTTTCTTT
>TRBJ1-5|.|.|TRBV19
CASRSEGWQPQHF
TGTGCCAGTAGATCGGAGGGATGGCAGCCCCAGCATTTT
>TRBJ2-2|.|.|TRBV9
CASSVVGTGELFF
TGTGCCAGCAGCGTTGTCGGGACCGGGGAGCTGTTTTTT
>TRBJ2-1|.|TRBD2|TRBV5-1
CASSLGLAGSGDEQFF
TGCGCCAGCAGCTTGGGACTAGCGGGATCTGGCGATGAGCAGTTCTTC
>TRBJ2-7|once|TRBD2|TRBV27
CASGIIAGGPGGYEQYF
TGTGCCAGCGGGATTATAGCGGGAGGGCCGGGCGGCTACGAGCAGTACTTC
>TRBJ1-5|.|.|TRBV9
CASSAGWGGNQPQHF
TGTGCCAGCAGCGCAGGTTGGGGGGGCAATCAGCCCCAGCATTTT
>TRBJ2-7|few|.|TRBV29-1
CSVGGSYEQYF
TGCAGCGTCGGAGGTTCCTACGAGCAGTACTTC
>TRBJ2-1|.|.|TRBV9
CASSDPRGRANLNEQFF
TGTGCCAGCAGCGACCCCAGGGGCAGGGCAAACCTCAATGAGCAGTTCTTC
>TRBJ2-1|.|TRBD2|TRBV9
CASSRLAGGPGYNEQFF
TGTGCCAGCAGCCGACTAGCGGGAGGGCCAGGCTACAATGAGCAGTTCTTC
>TRBJ2-7|.|TRBD2|TRBV6-6
CASSYLLAGVQYF
TGTGCCAGCAGTTACCTCCTAGCGGGAGTTCAGTACTTC
>TRBJ2-1|once|TRBD2|TRBV4-3
CASSQDTSGRTYEQFF
TGCGCCAGCAGCCAGGATACTAGCGGGAGAACCTATGAGCAGTTCTTC
>TRBJ2-3|once|TRBD2|TRBV5-4
CASRLAASDTQYF
TGTGCCAGCAGACTAGCGGCCTCAGATACGCAGTATTTT
>TRBJ1-2|.|TRBD1|TRBV5-1
CASSFQGDGYTF
TGCGCCAGCAGCTTTCAGGGGGATGGCTACACCTTC
>TRBJ1-1|.|TRBD1|TRBV5-6
CASSSSGGRANTEAFF
TGTGCCAGCAGCTCCTCAGGGGGGCGGGCGAACACTGAAGCTTTCTTT
>TRBJ1-5|.|TRBD1|TRBV5-8
CASSLIGQGGNQPQHF
TGTGCCAGCAGCTTGATCGGACAGGGTGGTAATCAGCCCCAGCATTTT
>TRBJ2-7|few|.|TRBV5-1
CASSGTWGLSLRKYF
TGCGCCAGCAGCGGCACCTGGGGCTTAAGCTTGAGGAAGTACTTC
>TRBJ2-7|.|TRBD2|TRBV19
CASTPSGGYYEQYF
TGTGCCAGTACCCCGAGCGGGGGTTACTACGAGCAGTACTTC
>TRBJ1-2|.|TRBD1|TRBV4-2
CASSQDLGTDYGYTF
TGTGCCAGCAGCCAAGATCTGGGGACAGACTATGGCTACACCTTC
>TRBJ2-5|once|TRBD1|TRBV12-5
CASGGDSTQETQYF
TGTGCTAGTGGCGGGGACAGCACGCAAGAGACCCAGTACTTC
>TRBJ2-7|.|.|TRBV28
CASSSPYEQYF
TGTGCCAGCAGCTCCCCCTACGAGCAGTACTTC
>TRBJ1-5|.|.|TRBV4-3
CASSQDPLNQPQHF
TGCGCCAGCAGCCAAGACCCCCTGAATCAGCCCCAGCATTTT
>TRBJ2-3|.|TRBD2|TRBV5-4
CASSLTSGGGDTQYF
TGTGCCAGCAGCTTGACTAGCGGGGGAGGAGATACGCAGTATTTT
>TRBJ2-1|.|TRBD1|TRBV4-3
CASSHDRGARSYNEQFF
TGCGCCAGCAGCCATGACAGGGGGGCCCGCTCCTACAATGAGCAGTTCTTC
>TRBJ1-5|.|.|TRBV11-1
CASSLYPGSNQPQHF
TGTGCCAGCAGCTTGTATCCGGGTAGCAATCAGCCCCAGCATTTT